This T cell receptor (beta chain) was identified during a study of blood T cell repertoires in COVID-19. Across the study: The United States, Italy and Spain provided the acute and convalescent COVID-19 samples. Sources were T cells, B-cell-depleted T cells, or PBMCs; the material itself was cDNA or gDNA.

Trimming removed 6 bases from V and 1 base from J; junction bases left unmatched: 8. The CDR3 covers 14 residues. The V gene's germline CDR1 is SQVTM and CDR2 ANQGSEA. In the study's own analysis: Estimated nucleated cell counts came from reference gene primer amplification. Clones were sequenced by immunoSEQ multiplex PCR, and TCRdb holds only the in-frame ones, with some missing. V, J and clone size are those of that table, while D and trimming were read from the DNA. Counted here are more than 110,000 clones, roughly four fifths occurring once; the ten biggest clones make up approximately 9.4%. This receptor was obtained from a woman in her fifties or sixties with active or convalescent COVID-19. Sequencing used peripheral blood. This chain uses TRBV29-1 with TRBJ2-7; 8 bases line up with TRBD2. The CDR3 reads CSVKRGTQSYEQYF. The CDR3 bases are TGCAGCGTGAAGCGGGGGACGCAATCCTACGAGCAGTACTTC.